This T cell receptor beta chain was retrieved from a study of T cells in Graves' hyperthyroidism and ophthalmopathy (dated by TCRdb to the late 2010s). Turning to the overall study: Peripheral blood was collected at initial diagnosis, before any treatment. According to the paper, TCR Vbeta CDR3 sequencing was carried out on about 140 peripheral blood samples, which came from under 50 ophthalmopathy, approximately 72 hyperthyroidism and approximately 17 progressor patients. Thyroid tissue and blood T-cell repertoires from over 5 Graves' hyperthyroidism patients were also compared in the study. Once sampling was done, hyperthyroidism patients were given methimazole at a starting dose of 30 mg daily, whereas ophthalmopathy patients were given high-dose intravenous methylprednisolone. A discovery cohort of about a hundred patients, approximately 45 with Graves' ophthalmopathy and 55 to 65 with stable Graves' hyperthyroidism, was used to find distinguishing TCR V-J signatures. The 75 to 100 discovery patients were divided at random into training and test sets in a 7:3 ratio. Whether ophthalmopathy could be predicted prospectively was tested in an independent validation cohort made up of 18 to 20 hyperthyroidism patients plus 17 patients who later progressed to ophthalmopathy. What the study reported, not specific to this receptor: Blood samples also contained most of the expanded thyroid clonotypes (frequency above 0.001), which suggests that blood repertoires may reflect thyroid immune responses. Ophthalmopathy was separated from stable hyperthyroidism by a 13 V-J signature model, with approximately 85% sensitivity and just over 81% specificity obtained in cross-validation and 80%/75% obtained in testing. Sample size was not statistically predetermined, and blinding of investigators to group allocation was not performed. In validation, progression to ophthalmopathy was predicted by the model with roughly 69% sensitivity and just over 72% specificity, a median of about 6.8 months before onset.

This clonotype was recorded at least ten times. The specificity of this receptor is unknown. Base qualities were left out, and no much larger clone turns up one base away. V is clipped by 3 bases and J by 3 bases, and the sequence between their germline boundaries is 12 bases long. From the cysteine through the phenylalanine, the CDR3 covers 15 amino acids. Only the CDR3 DNA stays, 45 bases, in frame from base 1. CDR1 and CDR2 (SNHLY, FYNNEI) derive from the germline V gene. Amplification of TCR beta CDR3 regions was carried out from RNA transcripts. The first round of RT-PCR for the TCR CDR3 was performed with the HTBI primer set and the Qiagen OneStep RT-PCR kit. Libraries were constructed in a second round of multiplex PCR, after which size selection and purification were carried out. Sequencing of the libraries was done on an Illumina HiSeq2000 using paired-end 100 bp reads. Per the original workflow: SOAPnuke was used to process the raw data, throwing out any read that contained adapters or uncalled bases, had a mean Phred below 15, or lacked an exact constant-primer or identifier match. COPE v1.2.5 was used to merge high-quality paired reads, and clonotypes were defined as unique nucleotide sequences. MiTCR v1.1 was used to align the clonotypes against IMGT TRBV, TRBD and TRBJ reference segments. Analysis was restricted to V-J combinations with a frequency above 0.0001, which covered 99% to 99.2% of repertoires. The TCS score was defined as F50 (clonal expansion) divided by E x V (chaos), with BLOSUM62-based TCRdist calculated between CDR3 peptides within each V-J. Welch's t-statistics and random forest reduced some 510 V-J features to 13, which were used in a naive Bayes classifier (R e1071). TCRdb applied fastp at Q25 and MiXCR to the public reads, then kept only in-frame beta chains. Each entry is one CDR3 protein sequence, shown with its most common DNA and genes. None of the V and J calls come from the authors' own analysis; TCRdb made them. This sample comprises around 690,000 distinct CDR3 sequences, 17% of them detected only once. The ten largest clones represent about a sixth of the sample.

Stable Graves' hyperthyroidism was defined as the absence of progression to ophthalmopathy over 18 months of follow-up. The hyperthyroidism patients were between 18 and 65 years old and newly diagnosed, with a disease duration of less than 2 months. Any patient with an uncontrolled infection, another autoimmune disease, pregnancy or lactation was excluded. Diagnoses relied on clinical symptoms, serum thyroxine and TRAb, thyroid ultrasound and orbital computed tomography. PBMCs were isolated from 10 ml of fresh peripheral blood by Ficoll-Paque density gradient centrifugation. Total RNA was extracted using Trizol reagent, and RNA quality was assessed on an Agilent 2100 Bioanalyzer.

The specimen sequenced was blood. The TCR originated in a man aged 50 or older with Graves' hyperthyroidism. The chain links TRBV2 with TRBJ2-1, with no D gene named confidently. The DNA is as follows: TGTGCCAGCAGTGAGGGCCGCCCCTACTACAATGAGCAGTTCTTC. Translation gives CASSEGRPYYNEQFF.